This T cell receptor (beta chain) was obtained from a study of blood T cells in healthy people across ages. Findings of the study overall: Expanded clonotype changes were possibly confounded by unknown donor CMV status. From one million sequenced T cells, diversity estimates were lower bounds. Fewer expanded clones and more diversity marked long-lived versus aged donors.

In regard to this clonotype: Its antigen is not known.

Looked up from germline, CDR1 is MNHEY and CDR2 is SVGEGT. CDR3 length: 14 residues. Unmatched junction bases numbered 5, after V lost 7 bases and J lost 2 bases. A J-beta primer mix and a sample-barcoded 5' primer were used in a second PCR of roughly 7 to 12 cycles. Tagging of each cDNA molecule was performed by a template-switch adaptor with 12 random nucleotides. MiXCR was run by TCRdb on the 5' RACE reads, yielding one entry per CDR3 protein. The table has approximately 1.5 million distinct CDR3 sequences, approximately 42% seen once; the top ten hold more than 4%. The receptor's source is a woman younger than 35 in good health. The source material was blood. This chain connects TRBV6-2 or TRBV6-3 to TRBJ2-7; 10 bases map to TRBD2. The CDR3 is CASKNGLAAYEQYF. The DNA of the CDR3 is TGTGCCAGCAAGAACGGACTAGCGGCCTACGAGCAGTACTTC.